The source of this T cell receptor beta chain is a study of blood T cell repertoires in COVID-19. The wider study: The United States, Italy and Spain supplied acute and convalescent COVID-19 samples.

CDR3 size: 15 residues. Germline V CDR1 and CDR2: LNHDA, SQIVND (reference sequence). Trimming shortened V by 7 bases and J by 6 bases, and 16 bases separated the two germline ends. Repertoires were generated with immunoSEQ multiplex PCR, while TCRdb's copy carries only in-frame clones and drops some. The table records 100,000 or so clones, 80% to 90% of them present only once. Sequencing was done on a sample of peripheral blood. The sequence derives from a human donor in a cohort sampled during active COVID-19. This chain links TRBV19 with TRBJ1-6, with a weak D call TRBD1 (6 bases). The CDR3 region is CASNPGQVINSPLHF. CDR3 DNA: TGTGCCAGTAATCCGGGACAAGTAATTAATTCACCCCTCCACTTT.